The 22 T cell receptor beta chains reported below all come from one sample, sequenced in a study of blood T cell repertoires in COVID-19. TCRdb's table, derived via immunoSEQ multiplex PCR, lists solely in-frame clones and lacks some. Here the sample spans over 200,000 clones, approximately 86% being singletons. Source material: peripheral blood. The source of these receptors is a woman in her twenties or thirties with acute or convalescent COVID-19.

V and J are TRBV7-2 and TRBJ2-1; 7 nucleotides match TRBD2. Losses at the gene ends were 4 bases for V and 7 bases for J; bases not matched to a gene: 10. In germline, CDR1 is SGHTA, CDR2 FQGNSA. CDR3 length equals 15 residues. The chain's CDR3 is CASSSAKRGSNEQFF. CDR3 nucleotides: TGTGCCAGCAGCTCCGCTAAGCGGGGTTCAAATGAGCAGTTCTTC.

The chain employs TRBV24-1 and TRBJ2-7; TRBD1 agrees at 7 bases. The CDR3 contains 15 residues. In germline, CDR1 is KGHDR, CDR2 SFDVKD. V dropped 5 bases and J dropped 0; count of bases not matched to a gene: 6. The CDR3 is CATSGRQGFSYEQYF. DNA for the CDR3: TGTGCCACCAGTGGGCGACAGGGTTTCTCCTACGAGCAGTACTTC.

The rearrangement uses TRBV7-2 and TRBJ1-6, with TRBD1 as a possible D gene (5 bases). The CDR3 consists of 16 residues. Germline CDR1 is SGHTA and CDR2 is FQGNSA. V was cut by 7 bases and J by 5 bases, with 18 bases left in between. CDR3 residues: CASIPGGGRDNSPLHF. The CDR3 nucleotides read TGTGCCAGCATCCCCGGGGGGGGGAGAGATAATTCACCCCTCCACTTT.

The rearrangement joins TRBV7-9 to TRBJ2-7; 9 bases are shared with TRBD1. The V and J ends lost 6 bases and 3 bases, in that order; junction bases with no gene match: 12. CDR3 length: 16 residues. CDR1 is SEHNR and CDR2 is FQNEAQ in the germline V gene (reference sequence). The CDR3 spells CASSPGQGFSRYEQYF. The CDR3 nucleotides are TGTGCCAGCAGTCCGGGACAGGGTTTTTCCCGCTACGAGCAGTACTTC.

A few counts support this clone. The V and J genes are TRBV5-6 and TRBJ2-7; the D gene is possibly TRBD1 (5 bases). Per the germline V gene, CDR1 is SGHDT and CDR2 is YYEEEE. The V end lost 4 bases, the J end lost 3 bases, and 11 bases lay between the germline ends. This CDR3 spans 13 amino acids. The CDR3 DNA reads as TGTGCCAGCAGCCCGCAGGGATTCTACGAGCAGTACTTC. Protein sequence: CASSPQGFYEQYF.

This clone has just one count. The chain employs TRBV4-2 and TRBJ2-1; a weak D match, TRBD1 (6 bases). CDR3 length: 15 residues. V was shortened by 4 bases and J by 6 bases, with 16 bases between the two germline ends. Germline V gene data show CDR1 as LGHNA and CDR2 as YNFKEQ. The CDR3 here is CASSPRRDNINEQFF. The DNA of the CDR3 is TGTGCCAGCAGCCCCCGCCGGGACAACATCAATGAGCAGTTCTTC.

The gene calls are TRBV11-3 and TRBJ2-1; D uncertain. The germline V gene has CDR1 SGHNT and CDR2 YENEEA. Trimming left V 8 bases short and J 9 bases short, with 20 bases between. The CDR3 sequence is 14 residues long. In nucleotides, the CDR3 is TGTGCCAGCCAGACAACCCTCCTTATGGGTGAGCAGTTCTTC. Encoded protein: CASQTTLLMGEQFF.

The CDR3 nucleotides are TGTGCCAGCAGCTTAAGTGGTTCTGCGGAGACCCAGTACTTC. Translation gives CASSLSGSAETQYF. V usage is TRBV11-2 and J usage is TRBJ2-5; D unclear. V was clipped by 2 bases and J by 5 bases, with 12 bases between them. The CDR3 totals 14 residues. Germline CDR1 reads SGHAT; CDR2 reads FQNNGV.

The genes are TRBV9 and TRBJ2-7; tentatively, D is TRBD1 (5 bases). With 0 bases removed from V and 5 bases from J, the gap between germline ends came to 12 bases. Germline values: CDR1 SGDLS, CDR2 YYNGEE. The CDR3 runs to 14 residues. Here the CDR3 reads CASSVEGYANEQYF. The CDR3 region has the DNA TGTGCCAGCAGCGTAGAGGGGTACGCGAACGAGCAGTACTTC.

This clone was seen repeatedly, ten times or more. V and J are TRBV27 and TRBJ2-1; D is perhaps TRBD2 (6 bases). The CDR3 has 14 amino acids. V lost 4 bases, J lost 6 bases, and 13 bases lay in between. Germline CDR1 is MNHEY and CDR2 is SMNVEV (reference sequence). The CDR3 bases are TGTGCCAGCAGTTCGGGACTGCGGGTCAATGAGCAGTTCTTC. Amino acid sequence: CASSSGLRVNEQFF.

The chain joins TRBV29-1 to TRBJ2-5; a weak D match, TRBD2 (6 bases). This CDR3 has 13 residues. V was trimmed by 3 bases and J by 5 bases, leaving 13 bases between them. Per the germline V gene, CDR1 is SQVTM and CDR2 is ANQGSEA. CDR3 in amino acids: CSVDGRGGETQYF. CDR3 bases: TGCAGCGTTGACGGGAGAGGAGGCGAGACCCAGTACTTC. The full variable domain, its missing parts supplied by reference TRBV29-1 and TRBJ2-5, is SAVISQKPSRDICQRGTSLTIQCQVDSQVTMMFWYRQQPGQSLTLIATANQGSEATYESGFVIDKFPISRPNLTFSTLTVSNMSPEDSSIYLCSVDGRGGETQYFGPGTRLLVL.

This chain joins TRBV20-1 and TRBJ1-4; no clear D. This CDR3 has 11 amino acids. The V end was cut by 8 bases, the J end by 6 bases, with 10 bases between. CDR1 and CDR2 (germline): DFQATT, SNEGSKA (reference sequence). CDR3 in DNA: TGCAGTCTCGATCGGGATGAAAAACTGTTTTTT. Its translation is CSLDRDEKLFF.

This clone was seen only once. V gene TRBV7-2 combines with J gene TRBJ2-3; no clear D gene. Germline-derived CDR1 and CDR2 are SGHTA and FQGNSA. This CDR3 has 12 residues. Trimming removed 5 bases from V and 8 bases from J, with 11 bases in between. The chain's CDR3 is CASSLGPGTQYF. The CDR3 DNA is TGTGCCAGCAGCCTAGGACCGGGTACGCAGTATTTT.

The V call is TRBV18, the J call TRBJ2-3; TRBD2 matches 15 bases. The CDR3 totals 15 residues. In germline, CDR1 is KGHSH, CDR2 LQKENI. V lost 2 bases and J lost 9; bases outside the gene matches: 3. The CDR3 spells CASSPGLAGGPTQYF. CDR3 DNA sequence: TGTGCCAGCTCACCAGGACTAGCGGGAGGGCCGACGCAGTATTTT. Complete variable domain (other parts from reference TRBV18 and TRBJ2-3): NAGVMQNPRHLVRRRGQEARLRCSPMKGHSHVYWYRQLPEEGLKFMVYLQKENIIDESGMPKERFSAEFPKEGPSILRIQQVVRGDSAAYFCASSPGLAGGPTQYFGPGTRLTVL.

The chain employs TRBV4-3 and TRBJ2-1; possibly TRBD2 for D (6 bases). CDR1 and CDR2 (germline): LGHNA, YSLEER. Trimming took 2 bases from V and 2 from J, leaving 13 bases between them. The CDR3 consists of 16 residues. CDR3 coding DNA: TGCGCCAGCAGCCAAACTACTAGCCGTACCTACAATGAGCAGTTCTTC. Its protein product is CASSQTTSRTYNEQFF.

The chain couples TRBV9 to TRBJ1-6, with TRBD1 as a possible D gene (5 bases). CDR3 size: 16 residues. The ends were cut back, 0 bases at V and 6 bases at J, with 13 bases in the middle. Germline V gives CDR1 SGDLS, CDR2 YYNGEE. CDR3: CASSVDPGNINSPLHF. The DNA for the CDR3 is TGTGCCAGCAGCGTAGACCCAGGGAACATTAATTCACCCCTCCACTTT.

The chain couples TRBV6-5 to TRBJ2-2, with a weak D call TRBD2 (6 bases). The CDR3 runs to 15 residues. Germline CDR1 MNHEY, CDR2 SVGAGI. Deletions cut 6 bases from V and 4 bases from J, with 15 bases between. DNA for the CDR3: TGTGCCAGCAGACGAAGGGACTTCCTCACCGGGGAGCTGTTTTTT. Translation gives CASRRRDFLTGELFF.

The chain combines TRBV10-1 with TRBJ2-7, with TRBD1 matching over 7 bases. V lost 5 bases, J lost 7 bases, and 14 bases stayed unmatched. The germline V gene has CDR1 WNHNN and CDR2 SYGVQD (reference sequence). The CDR3 has 15 amino acids. The CDR3 bases are TGCGCCAGCAGTTCGACAGGGCCTGGGAGATTGGAGCAGTACTTC. Protein: CASSSTGPGRLEQYF.

This clone was seen only a few times. The chain carries TRBV30 and TRBJ1-3; weak D call: TRBD1 (5 bases). V was clipped by 0 bases and J by 4 bases, with 13 bases between them. Germline V lookup: CDR1 GTSNPN, CDR2 SVGIG (reference sequence). The length of the CDR3 is 15 residues. DNA of the CDR3: TGTGCCTGGAGTGTACCTTGGGGCTTCGGAAACACCATATATTTT. Protein sequence: CAWSVPWGFGNTIYF.

J is TRBJ2-6 and V is TRBV19; D is unclear. The CDR3 has 13 residues. Looked up from germline, CDR1 is LNHDA and CDR2 is SQIVND (reference sequence). V was pared by 7 bases and J by 4 bases, with 8 bases between. This chain's CDR3 is CASTVTGANVLTF. The CDR3 DNA reads as TGTGCCAGTACAGTAACAGGGGCCAACGTCCTGACTTTC.

The rearrangement uses TRBV5-8 and TRBJ2-2; TRBD1 aligns across 8 bases. The germline gives CDR1 SGHTS, CDR2 YDEGEE. This CDR3 is built from 14 residues. J was trimmed by 9 bases and V by 1 base; bases with no gene match: 5. The CDR3 loop reads CASSLWTGRRELFF. The CDR3 DNA reads TGTGCCAGCAGCTTGTGGACAGGGCGCCGGGAGCTGTTTTTT.

This clone appeared a single time. The chain employs TRBV29-1 and TRBJ2-2; possibly TRBD2 for D (5 bases). The CDR3 covers 13 residues. Between the trimmed V and J ends, which lost 7 bases and 8 bases, there was a span of 17 bases. CDR1 is SQVTM, CDR2 ANQGSEA, per germline. The CDR3 DNA reads as TGCAGCGGACGTGAGGGCCTACAAGGGGAGCTGTTTTTT. Its protein is CSGREGLQGELFF.